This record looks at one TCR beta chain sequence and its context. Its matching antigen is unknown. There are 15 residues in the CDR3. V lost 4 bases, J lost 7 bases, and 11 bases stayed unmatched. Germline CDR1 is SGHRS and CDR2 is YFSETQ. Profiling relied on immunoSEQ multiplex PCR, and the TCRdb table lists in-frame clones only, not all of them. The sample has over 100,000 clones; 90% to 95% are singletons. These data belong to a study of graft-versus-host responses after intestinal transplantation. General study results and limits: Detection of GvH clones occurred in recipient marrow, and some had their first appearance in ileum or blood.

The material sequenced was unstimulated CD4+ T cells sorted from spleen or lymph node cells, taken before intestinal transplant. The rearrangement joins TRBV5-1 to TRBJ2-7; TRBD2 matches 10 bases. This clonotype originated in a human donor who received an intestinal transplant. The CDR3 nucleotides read TGCGCCAGCAGCCTTGTAAGCGGGAGGGCAAGGGAGCAGTACTTC. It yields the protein CASSLVSGRAREQYF.